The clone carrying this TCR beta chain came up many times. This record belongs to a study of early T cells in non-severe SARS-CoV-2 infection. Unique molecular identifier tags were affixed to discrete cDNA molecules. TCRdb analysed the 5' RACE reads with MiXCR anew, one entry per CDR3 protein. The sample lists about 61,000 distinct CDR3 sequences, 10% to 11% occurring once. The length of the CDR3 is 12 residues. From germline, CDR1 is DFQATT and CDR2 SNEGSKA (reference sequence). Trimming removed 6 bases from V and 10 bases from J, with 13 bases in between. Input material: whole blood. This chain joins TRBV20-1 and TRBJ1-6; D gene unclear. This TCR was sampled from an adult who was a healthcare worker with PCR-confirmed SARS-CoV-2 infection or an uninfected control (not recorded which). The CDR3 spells CSARDRQSPLHF. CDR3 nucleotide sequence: TGCAGTGCCCGGGATCGGCAATCACCCCTCCACTTT.